This T cell receptor beta chain emerged from a study of CD8 T cells in Susac syndrome. The T cells that were sequenced for TCR beta were CD8+ and CD4+ cells from blood. The multiple sclerosis control group comprised treatment-naive patients with stable or active relapsing-remitting disease. Germline CDR1 is KGHSH and CDR2 is LQKENI. The V and J ends lost 3 bases and 0 bases respectively, with 12 bases between them. CDR3 size: 15 residues. Random hexamers served to reverse transcribe roughly 0.45 to 1 ug RNA. TCRdb independently ran MiXCR on the immunoSEQ multiplex PCR reads; one entry per CDR3 protein. This sample carries fewer than 250,000 distinct CDR3 sequences, 90% to 95% of them seen once, and the ten largest clones take about 0.13%.

The sequence was collected from a human donor with multiple sclerosis. This chain connects TRBV18 to TRBJ2-7; D possibly uses TRBD1 or TRBD2 (5 bases each). The specimen was CD8+ T cells from PBMCs. This CDR3 reads CASSPEGIGSYEQYF. Written as DNA, the CDR3 is TGTGCCAGCTCACCTGAGGGGATCGGCTCCTACGAGCAGTACTTC. The variable domain in full, with the rest retrieved from reference TRBV18 and TRBJ2-7, is NAGVMQNPRHLVRRRGQEARLRCSPMKGHSHVYWYRQLPEEGLKFMVYLQKENIIDESGMPKERFSAEFPKEGPSILRIQQVVRGDSAAYFCASSPEGIGSYEQYFGPGTRLTVT.